This T cell receptor beta chain was identified in a study of OX40 agonist ivuxolimab in advanced cancers. Clones were read by immunoSEQ multiplex PCR, and TCRdb kept only the in-frame ones, dropping some. Of under 85,000 clones listed, about 81% were seen once; the top ten hold about 5%. The CDR3 sequence is 16 residues long. V lost 5 bases and J lost 6; bases outside the gene matches: 11. Germline-derived CDR1 and CDR2 are SGHTA and FQGTGA. The chain employs TRBV7-3 and TRBJ2-2; TRBD1 agrees at 8 bases. Sequencing used CD4+ or CD8+ T cells sorted from blood, obtained in a trial of the OX40 agonist ivuxolimab. This receptor was identified in an adult with an advanced solid tumor such as melanoma, head and neck, liver or kidney cancer. CDR3 region: CASSPPTGDIPGELFF. In DNA, the CDR3 is TGTGCCAGCAGCCCTCCGACAGGGGATATTCCCGGGGAGCTGTTTTTT.